This T cell receptor beta chain was observed in a study of neurological immune-mediated disorders. There are many counts of this clonotype. Germline trimming cut 4 bases from V and 1 base from J; bases unmatched to any gene: 7. In germline, CDR1 is MDHEN, CDR2 SYDVKM. The CDR3 runs to 15 residues. Synthesis of cDNA was performed by 5'RACE using 10-nucleotide random UMIs. One entry per CDR3 protein results from TCRdb running MiXCR on the 5' RACE reads. The table includes tens of thousands of distinct CDR3 sequences, more than 20% detected once. Sequencing used PBMCs. This TCR was recovered from a woman in her seventies in good health. The chain links TRBV28 to TRBJ2-7, with 7 bases matching TRBD2. The chain's CDR3 is CASSSPGLSSYEQYF. For the CDR3, the DNA is TGTGCCAGCAGTTCCCCGGGACTAAGTTCCTACGAGCAGTACTTC.